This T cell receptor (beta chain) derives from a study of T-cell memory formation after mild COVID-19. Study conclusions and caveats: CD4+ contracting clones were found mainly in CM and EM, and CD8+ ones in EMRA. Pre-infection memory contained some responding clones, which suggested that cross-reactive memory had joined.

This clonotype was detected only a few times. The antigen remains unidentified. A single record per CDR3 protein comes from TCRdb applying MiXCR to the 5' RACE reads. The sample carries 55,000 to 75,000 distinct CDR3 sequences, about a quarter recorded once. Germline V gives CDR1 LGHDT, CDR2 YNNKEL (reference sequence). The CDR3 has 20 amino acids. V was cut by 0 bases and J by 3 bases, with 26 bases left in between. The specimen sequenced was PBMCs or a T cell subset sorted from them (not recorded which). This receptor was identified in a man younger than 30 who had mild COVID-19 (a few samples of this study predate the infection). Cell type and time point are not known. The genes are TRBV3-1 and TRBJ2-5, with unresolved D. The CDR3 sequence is CASSQEGLQEKKLKKETQYF. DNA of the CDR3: TGTGCCAGCAGCCAAGAAGGTCTCCAGGAAAAAAAGCTTAAGAAAGAGACCCAGTACTTC.